This record covers a single T cell receptor (beta chain). The antigen is not known. These data come from a study of blood T cells in healthy people across ages. In the study overall: Per every two T cells, about one barcoded beta molecule was captured by template switching.

A second PCR, run for about 7 to 11 cycles, used a sample-barcoded 5' primer plus a J-beta primer mix. Each CDR3 protein gets one entry after TCRdb re-called the 5' RACE reads with MiXCR. The data hold 980,000 or so distinct CDR3 sequences, with around 48% observed a single time. General study results and limits: Per million T cells, TCR beta diversity dropped about linearly as age rose. In long-lived donors, naive CD4+ cell counts and diversity exceeded those of aged donors. Unsorted PBMC material precluded a definitive naive versus antigen-experienced comparison.

From germline, CDR1 is SGHTA and CDR2 FQGNSA. The CDR3 loop spans 17 amino acids. The V end was cut by 2 bases, the J end by 1 base, with 15 bases between. The V call is TRBV7-2, the J call TRBJ2-1, with D tentatively TRBD1 (5 bases). Sequencing input: blood. The origin of this receptor is a man between 25 and 39 years old in good health. This CDR3 is CASSLSDRLVSYNEQFF. DNA of the CDR3: TGTGCCAGCAGCTTATCTGACAGACTCGTTTCCTACAATGAGCAGTTCTTC.